This is a list of T cell receptor beta chains from one sample in a study of shared clonotypes between healthy human individuals. Assay: immunoSEQ multiplex PCR; the TCRdb copy retains only in-frame clones and omits some. The sample records some 580,000 clones, around 97% being singletons. The sequenced sample consisted of naive CD4+ T cells sorted from blood. These receptors came from a woman aged 25 to 39 in good health. Each CDR3 is given with its conserved first and last residue. D genes are given only for firm matches. Only some rows state a clone size, as once, few, many or a class for expanded clones.

abundance: -
j_gene: TRBJ2-1
v_gene: TRBV10-3
d_gene: TRBD2
CDR3nt: TGTGCCATCAGTGAGCCGGGGACTAGCGGGAGGATGCATGAGCAGTTCTTC
CDR3aa: CAISEPGTSGRMHEQFF

abundance: -
j_gene: TRBJ1-2
v_gene: TRBV30
d_gene: -
CDR3nt: TGTGCCTGGAGTGTACAGGGTTATGGCTACACCTTC
CDR3aa: CAWSVQGYGYTF

abundance: -
j_gene: TRBJ1-3
v_gene: TRBV6-1
d_gene: -
CDR3nt: TGTGCCAGCAGTGAAGGGGCCAACTCTGGAAACACCATATATTTT
CDR3aa: CASSEGANSGNTIYF

abundance: -
j_gene: TRBJ2-7
v_gene: TRBV11-2
d_gene: -
CDR3nt: TGTGCCAGCAGTTCCGACAGGATCAGCTCCTACGAGCAGTACTTC
CDR3aa: CASSSDRISSYEQYF

abundance: -
j_gene: TRBJ1-1
v_gene: TRBV6-4
d_gene: -
CDR3nt: TGTGCCAGCAGCCCTACCGACAGGAACACTGAAGCTTTCTTT
CDR3aa: CASSPTDRNTEAFF

abundance: -
j_gene: TRBJ1-6
v_gene: TRBV7-2
d_gene: -
CDR3nt: TGTGCCAGCAGCTTAGTTCGAACTGACAGAAAGGGTTCACCCCTCCACTTT
CDR3aa: CASSLVRTDRKGSPLHF

abundance: -
j_gene: TRBJ2-3
v_gene: TRBV5-5
d_gene: TRBD1
CDR3nt: TGTGCCAGCAGCTTCCGGGACAGATCTGGAGATACGCAGTATTTT
CDR3aa: CASSFRDRSGDTQYF

abundance: -
j_gene: TRBJ2-7
v_gene: TRBV4-3
d_gene: TRBD2
CDR3nt: TGCGCCAGCAGCCAAGATGTGGCGGGAGGGTCTCAAGAGCAGTACTTC
CDR3aa: CASSQDVAGGSQEQYF

abundance: -
j_gene: TRBJ2-1
v_gene: TRBV10-2
d_gene: -
CDR3nt: TGCGCCAGCAGTGAGGCGGGCAGGGTGGCTGAGCAGTTCTTC
CDR3aa: CASSEAGRVAEQFF

abundance: -
j_gene: TRBJ2-7
v_gene: TRBV6-5
d_gene: -
CDR3nt: TGTGCCAGCAGCCTCGGCTGGACCTACGAGCAGTACTTC
CDR3aa: CASSLGWTYEQYF

abundance: -
j_gene: TRBJ2-2
v_gene: TRBV27
d_gene: TRBD2
CDR3nt: TGTGCCAGCAGTCCGACTAGCGGATCACTCAGGGAGCTGTTTTTT
CDR3aa: CASSPTSGSLRELFF

abundance: -
j_gene: TRBJ1-5
v_gene: TRBV19
d_gene: TRBD1
CDR3nt: TGTGCCAGTAGTTGGGACAGCTTCAATCAGCCCCAGCATTTT
CDR3aa: CASSWDSFNQPQHF

abundance: -
j_gene: TRBJ2-1
v_gene: TRBV7-2
d_gene: -
CDR3nt: TGTGCCAGCAGCCAAGAGTGGACAGACGGGAGTGAGCAGTTCTTC
CDR3aa: CASSQEWTDGSEQFF

abundance: -
j_gene: TRBJ2-4
v_gene: TRBV7-3
d_gene: TRBD1
CDR3nt: TGTGCCAGCAGCGTCGGACAGGGGCCGGGAAACATTCAGTACTTC
CDR3aa: CASSVGQGPGNIQYF

abundance: -
j_gene: TRBJ2-3
v_gene: TRBV18
d_gene: -
CDR3nt: TGTGCCAGCTCACCTGAAGCTAGCACAGATACGCAGTATTTT
CDR3aa: CASSPEASTDTQYF

abundance: -
j_gene: TRBJ2-7
v_gene: TRBV6-1
d_gene: TRBD1
CDR3nt: TGTGCCAGCAGCACCTCCGGGACAGGGTCCTACGAGCAGTACTTC
CDR3aa: CASSTSGTGSYEQYF

abundance: once
j_gene: TRBJ2-5
v_gene: TRBV7-9
d_gene: -
CDR3nt: TGTGCCAGCAGCTTAGTTTATCGGGTAGGCGAGACCCAGTACTTC
CDR3aa: CASSLVYRVGETQYF